A single sample gave rise to the 28 T cell receptor beta chains below, sequenced in a study of T cells in Graves' hyperthyroidism and ophthalmopathy. RNA transcripts provided the source from which TCR beta CDR3 regions were amplified. HTBI primers were the set used in a first-round RT-PCR of the TCR CDR3. Each CDR3 protein gets one entry after TCRdb re-called the multiplex PCR reads with MiXCR. The repertoire holds a few hundred thousand distinct CDR3 sequences, 22% seen once, with approximately 54% in the top ten. What was sequenced was blood. These receptors all stem from a woman aged 70 to 79 with Graves' ophthalmopathy.

This chain uses TRBV12-3 or TRBV12-4 with TRBJ2-2; TRBD2 is a possible D gene (7 bases). CDR3 length: 15 residues. Trimming shortened V by 6 bases and J by 9 bases, and 20 bases separated the two germline ends. The CDR3 bases are TGTGCCAGCAGGGGGAGGGACATTTCCTTTTGGGAGCTGTTTTTT. Its protein is CASRGRDISFWELFF.

Remarks on this clonotype: At one boundary the junction diverges from the germline segment, which might be a read error. The gene calls are TRBV5-1 and TRBJ1-1; D is ambiguous. This CDR3 spans 14 amino acids. Germline V gives CDR1 SGHRS, CDR2 YFSETQ. CDR3 region: CAGRREGPNTEAFF. The CDR3 DNA reads as TGCGCCGGCAGGCGAGAGGGCCCGAACACTGAAGCTTTCTTT.

This clonotype was recorded at least ten times. The chain links TRBV20-1 to TRBJ2-2, with D unclear. Trimming cost V 1 base and J 3 bases, with 6 bases left between them. The CDR3 length is 13 residues. The germline CDR1 and CDR2 sequences are DFQATT and SNEGSKA (reference sequence). The CDR3 bases are TGCAGTGCTAGAGGACGGTACACCGGGGAGCTGTTTTTT. This sequence encodes CSARGRYTGELFF.

This chain connects TRBV9 to TRBJ2-2, with D perhaps TRBD2 (6 bases). Germline V gene lookup returns CDR1 SGDLS and CDR2 YYNGEE. The V end lost 1 base, the J end lost 7 bases, and 14 bases lay between the germline ends. This CDR3 comprises 15 residues. The CDR3 sequence is CASSVMAGRGGELFF. In DNA form, the CDR3 reads TGTGCCAGCAGCGTAATGGCGGGAAGGGGCGGGGAGCTGTTTTTT.

The V call is TRBV6-1, the J call TRBJ2-7, with 9 bases matching TRBD1. This CDR3 is built from 14 residues. Germline V gives CDR1 MNHNS, CDR2 SASEGT. Losses at the gene ends were 5 bases for V and 9 bases for J; bases not matched to a gene: 11. DNA of the CDR3: TGTGCCAGCAGTCAGGGACAGGGCGTCCTACGGCAGTACTTC. It specifies CASSQGQGVLRQYF.

This clonotype has a handful of counts. The chain uses TRBV3-1 and TRBJ2-3, with a tentative D call TRBD2 (6 bases). Germline V gene data show CDR1 as LGHDT and CDR2 as YNNKEL (reference sequence). The CDR3 covers 17 residues. The germline V and J ends were trimmed by 1 base and 0 bases, with 14 bases remaining between them. CDR3 nucleotides: TGTGCCAGCAGCCAAGTTTTAAGCGGAGGGAGCACAGATACGCAGTATTTT. This encodes CASSQVLSGGSTDTQYF.

The table lists this clonotype with a few counts. V and J are TRBV11-2 and TRBJ1-5; TRBD1 might be the D (5 bases). The germline CDR1 and CDR2 sequences are SGHAT and FQNNGV. V was trimmed by 3 bases and J by 7 bases, leaving 13 bases between them. CDR3 length: 14 residues. CDR3: CASSLLVGGQPQHF. CDR3 in DNA: TGTGCCAGCAGCTTGTTGGTGGGGGGGCAGCCCCAGCATTTT.

The CDR3, as DNA: TGCAGTGCTAGAGTTGGGGGCGGCTCACCCCTCCACTTT. This encodes CSARVGGGSPLHF. V gene TRBV20-1 combines with J gene TRBJ1-6; D possibly corresponds to TRBD1 (6 bases). V dropped 1 base and J dropped 10 bases, with 11 bases sitting between them. This CDR3 comprises 13 residues. CDR1 DFQATT and CDR2 SNEGSKA come from the germline V gene (reference sequence).

The chain has TRBV15 and TRBJ2-1; 7 nucleotides agree with TRBD2. This CDR3 is 16 amino acids long. The V segment lost 1 base and the J segment 2 bases; nucleotides outside the gene matches: 5. From germline, CDR1 is LNHNV and CDR2 YYDKDF (reference sequence). DNA for the CDR3: TGTGCCACCAGCAGAGCCAGCGGGACCGCCTACAATGAGCAGTTCTTC. Translating gives CATSRASGTAYNEQFF. Combining the CDR3 with reference TRBV15 and TRBJ2-1 gives the whole variable domain DAMVIQNPRYQVTQFGKPVTLSCSQTLNHNVMYWYQQKSSQAPKLLFHYYDKDFNNEADTPDNFQSRRPNTSFCFLDIRSPGLGDTAMYLCATSRASGTAYNEQFFGPGTRLTVL.

This sequence joins TRBV19 and TRBJ2-1; 12 nucleotides agree with TRBD2. Trimming cost V 3 bases and J 9 bases; bases outside gene matches: 9. CDR1 is LNHDA, CDR2 SQIVND, per germline (reference sequence). The CDR3 runs 16 residues. As DNA, the CDR3 is TGTGCCAGTAGTATGTCCCTAACTAGCGGGGGGAGTGAGCAGTTCTTC. As protein: CASSMSLTSGGSEQFF. The full variable domain, with the rest looked up from reference TRBV19 and TRBJ2-1, is DGGITQSPKYLFRKEGQNVTLSCEQNLNHDAMYWYRQDPGQGLRLIYYSQIVNDFQKGDIAEGYSVSREKKESFPLTVTSAQKNPTAFYLCASSMSLTSGGSEQFFGPGTRLTVL.

The V call is TRBV20-1, the J call TRBJ1-1; D uncertain. The CDR3 extends over 13 amino acids. The germline V gene encodes CDR1 DFQATT and CDR2 SNEGSKA (reference sequence). V shed 0 bases and J shed 2 bases, with 7 bases lying between them. CDR3 region: CSAREWFNTEAFF. For the CDR3, the DNA is TGCAGTGCTAGAGAATGGTTTAACACTGAAGCTTTCTTT.

This clonotype was picked up a small number of times. The chain couples TRBV24-1 to TRBJ2-4; 13 nucleotides align to TRBD2. Looked up from germline, CDR1 is KGHDR and CDR2 is SFDVKD. The V segment lost 4 bases and the J segment 2 bases; nucleotides outside the gene matches: 10. The CDR3 is 19 residues long. The CDR3 region is CATSDPLAGGPSTKNIQYF. In nucleotides, the CDR3 is TGTGCCACCAGTGACCCACTAGCGGGAGGGCCCTCGACCAAAAACATTCAGTACTTC.

This clonotype came up a few times. The rearrangement uses TRBV9 and TRBJ2-3; D uncertain. Trimming left V 4 bases short and J 10 bases short, with 13 bases between. CDR3 length: 12 amino acids. Germline V gives CDR1 SGDLS, CDR2 YYNGEE. Written as DNA, the CDR3 is TGTGCCAGCAGCCCAGGAAGTATACCGCAGTATTTT. It yields the protein CASSPGSIPQYF.

The chain combines TRBV20-1 with TRBJ2-7; perhaps TRBD1 as D (5 bases). Trimming took off 0 bases at V and 5 bases at J, with 14 bases between the two ends. This CDR3 is 14 amino acids long. Per the germline V gene, CDR1 is DFQATT and CDR2 is SNEGSKA (reference sequence). CDR3 sequence reads: CSARDRRGRDEQYF. The CDR3 DNA follows: TGCAGTGCTAGAGATAGAAGGGGCAGGGACGAGCAGTACTTC.

The chain joins TRBV7-9 to TRBJ1-3, with 10 positions matching TRBD1. This CDR3 spans 15 amino acids. V shed 5 bases, J shed 2 bases, and the junction held 3 bases outside the gene matches. CDR1 SEHNR and CDR2 FQNEAQ come from the germline V gene (reference sequence). The CDR3 here is CASSRGTGAGNTIYF. The CDR3 bases are TGTGCCAGCAGCCGAGGGACAGGGGCTGGAAACACCATATATTTT.

This clonotype was counted between two and nine times. The rearrangement joins TRBV27 to TRBJ2-2; 11 bases line up with TRBD2. J lost 7 bases, V lost 5 bases, and 6 bases had no gene match. This CDR3 region has 15 residues. Germline CDR1 MNHEY, CDR2 SMNVEV (reference sequence). The CDR3 DNA follows: TGTGCCAGCAGTCAACTAGCGGGAGTGGTCGGGGAGCTGTTTTTT. It codes for CASSQLAGVVGELFF.

The chain carries TRBV3-1 and TRBJ2-3; D is uncertain. V lost 8 bases, J lost 1 base, and 7 bases lay in between. In germline, CDR1 is LGHDT, CDR2 YNNKEL (reference sequence). This CDR3 has 12 residues. The CDR3 loop reads CASGSGTDTQYF. CDR3 coding DNA: TGTGCCAGCGGGTCGGGCACAGATACGCAGTATTTT.

This clonotype was detected only a few times. The V and J genes are TRBV24-1 and TRBJ2-7; D uncertain. The CDR3 extends over 15 amino acids. The V gene lost 7 bases and the J gene lost 2 bases, with 17 bases spanning the gap. Germline CDR1 is KGHDR and CDR2 is SFDVKD. CDR3: CATRHRKERAYEQYF. The DNA of the CDR3 is TGTGCCACCAGACATAGGAAGGAACGGGCCTACGAGCAGTACTTC.

As DNA, the CDR3 is TGCGCCAGCAGAGGCACTAGCGGGAGGGCCGTAGGTTCCTACAATGAGCAGTTCTTC. Its protein product is CASRGTSGRAVGSYNEQFF. The chain uses TRBV10-2 and TRBJ2-1, with 13 nucleotides matching TRBD2. The germline CDR1 and CDR2 sequences are WSHSY and SAAADI. The V and J ends lost 6 bases and 1 base, in that order; junction bases with no gene match: 12. The CDR3 length is 19 residues.

In this sample, this clonotype turned up a few times. This rearrangement joins TRBV29-1 to TRBJ1-1; D possibly corresponds to TRBD1 (5 bases). Trimming shortened V by 1 base and J by 3 bases, and 15 bases separated the two germline ends. In germline, CDR1 is SQVTM, CDR2 ANQGSEA. The CDR3 spans 15 residues. CDR3 sequence (DNA): TGCAGCGTTGAAGGGGGGTATTATCCGGACACTGAAGCTTTCTTT. This sequence encodes CSVEGGYYPDTEAFF.

The sample holds many counts of this clonotype. V is TRBV12-3 or TRBV12-4 and J is TRBJ1-1, with 7 nucleotides matching TRBD1. There are 13 residues in the CDR3. Trimming cost V 10 bases and J 8 bases; bases outside gene matches: 13. The CDR3 sequence: CANTLGGPGEAFF. CDR3 DNA: TGTGCCAACACTTTAGGGGGCCCCGGGGAAGCTTTCTTT.

This clonotype was recorded many times. At one end the junction does not follow the germline gene, possibly because of a read error. This chain uses TRBV10-1 with TRBJ2-2, with D unclear. The CDR3 consists of 12 residues. Germline assignment: CDR1 WNHNN and CDR2 SYGVQD (reference sequence). CDR3 sequence (DNA): TGTGCCAGCAGTGAGAACACCGGGGAGCTGTTTTTT. It specifies CASSENTGELFF.

This clonotype was picked up a small number of times. The genes are TRBV27 and TRBJ2-7, with 13 positions matching TRBD2. From germline, CDR1 is MNHEY and CDR2 SMNVEV (reference sequence). V was clipped by 6 bases and J by 3 bases; unmatched bases: 8. There are 16 residues in the CDR3. The CDR3 DNA reads as TGTGCCAGCAGCATCCGGACTAGCGGGAGACTCTACGAGCAGTACTTC. Translation gives CASSIRTSGRLYEQYF.

In its sample, this clonotype was seen many times. The chain carries TRBV11-1 and TRBJ2-1; D is unresolved. Trimming took off 5 bases at V and 8 bases at J, with 19 bases between the two ends. Germline CDR1 SGHAT, CDR2 FQDESV (reference sequence). The CDR3 extends over 15 amino acids. The CDR3 sequence is CASSAGRSGWDEQFF. For the CDR3, the DNA is TGTGCCAGCAGCGCCGGCCGATCCGGGTGGGATGAGCAGTTCTTC.

The CDR3 DNA is TGTGCCAGCTCACGACGGACGGGCCTTCAAGAGACCCAGTACTTC. As protein: CASSRRTGLQETQYF. The chain recombines TRBV18 with TRBJ2-5; D unclear. The germline V gene has CDR1 KGHSH and CDR2 LQKENI. Deletions cut 4 bases from V and 2 bases from J, with 14 bases between. The CDR3 spans 15 residues.

This clonotype was seen a few times. This chain uses TRBV10-3 with TRBJ1-2; 7 nucleotides line up with TRBD1. CDR1 ENHRY and CDR2 SYGVKD come from the germline V gene. The CDR3 contains 13 residues. The V and J ends lost 5 bases and 5 bases, in that order; junction bases with no gene match: 5. CDR3 region: CAISRDREYGYTF. The DNA of the CDR3 is TGTGCCATCAGTAGAGACAGGGAGTATGGCTACACCTTC.

In nucleotides, the CDR3 is TGTGCCAGCAGTGCCCGGACAAACGGCGAGCAGTACTTC. Its protein is CASSARTNGEQYF. The chain has TRBV25-1 and TRBJ2-7; D possibly corresponds to TRBD1 (5 bases). Trimming removed 4 bases from V and 6 bases from J, with 13 bases in between. CDR3 length: 13 residues. Germline V gene sequence: CDR1 MGHDK, CDR2 SYGVNS.

The V and J genes are TRBV30 and TRBJ1-3, with 7 bases identical to TRBD1. CDR1 is GTSNPN and CDR2 is SVGIG in the germline V gene (reference sequence). The length of the CDR3 is 13 residues. Trimming cost V 3 bases and J 4 bases; bases outside gene matches: 3. CDR3 loop: CAWSAGGGNTIYF. The CDR3 DNA reads as TGTGCCTGGAGCGCAGGGGGGGGAAACACCATATATTTT. The full variable domain, its missing parts supplied by reference TRBV30 and TRBJ1-3, is SQTIHQWPATLVQPVGSPLSLECTVEGTSNPNLYWYRQAAGRGLQLLFYSVGIGQISSEVPQNLSASRPQDRQFILSSKKLLLSDSGFYLCAWSAGGGNTIYFGEGSWLTVV.